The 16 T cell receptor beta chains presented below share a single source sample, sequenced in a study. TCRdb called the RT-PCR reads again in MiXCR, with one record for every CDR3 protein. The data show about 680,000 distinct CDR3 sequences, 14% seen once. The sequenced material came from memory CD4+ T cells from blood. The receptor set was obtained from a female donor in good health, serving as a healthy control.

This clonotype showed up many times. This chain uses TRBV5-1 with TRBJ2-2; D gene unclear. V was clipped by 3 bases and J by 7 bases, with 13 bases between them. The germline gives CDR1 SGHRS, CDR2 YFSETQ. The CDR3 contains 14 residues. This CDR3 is CASSSLSRSGELFF. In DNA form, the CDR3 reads TGCGCCAGCAGCTCCCTCTCTCGGAGCGGGGAGCTGTTTTTT.

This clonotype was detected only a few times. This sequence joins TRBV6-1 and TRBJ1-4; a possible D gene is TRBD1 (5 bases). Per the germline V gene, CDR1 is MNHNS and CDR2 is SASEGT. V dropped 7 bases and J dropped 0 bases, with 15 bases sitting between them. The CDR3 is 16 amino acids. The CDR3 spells CASTRRSGPTNEKLFF. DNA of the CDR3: TGTGCCAGCACCCGTCGCTCGGGACCAACTAATGAAAAACTGTTTTTT.

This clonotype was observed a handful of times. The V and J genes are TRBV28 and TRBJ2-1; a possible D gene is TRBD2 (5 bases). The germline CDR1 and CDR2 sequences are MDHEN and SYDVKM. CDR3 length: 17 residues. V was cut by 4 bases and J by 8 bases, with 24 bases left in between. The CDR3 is CASSYPLRGPRSDEQFF. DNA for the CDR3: TGTGCCAGCAGTTACCCCTTACGCGGGCCCCGGAGCGATGAGCAGTTCTTC.

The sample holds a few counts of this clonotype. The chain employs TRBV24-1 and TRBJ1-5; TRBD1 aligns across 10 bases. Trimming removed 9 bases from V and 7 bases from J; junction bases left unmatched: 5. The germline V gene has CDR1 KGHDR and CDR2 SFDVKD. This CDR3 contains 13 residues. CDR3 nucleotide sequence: TGTGCCACCTCCCCGGGACAGGGGCAGCCCCAGCATTTT. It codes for CATSPGQGQPQHF.

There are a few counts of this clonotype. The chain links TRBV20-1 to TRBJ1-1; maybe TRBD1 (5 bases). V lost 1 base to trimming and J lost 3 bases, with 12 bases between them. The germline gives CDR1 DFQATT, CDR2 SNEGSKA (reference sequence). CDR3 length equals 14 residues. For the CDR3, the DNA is TGCAGTGCTAGAGGGTCCTTGGGGGACACTGAAGCTTTCTTT. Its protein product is CSARGSLGDTEAFF.

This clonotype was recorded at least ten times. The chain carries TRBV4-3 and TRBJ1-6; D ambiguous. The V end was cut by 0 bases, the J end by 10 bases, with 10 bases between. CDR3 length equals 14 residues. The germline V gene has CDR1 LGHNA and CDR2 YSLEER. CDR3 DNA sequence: TGCGCCAGCAGCCAAGATTCCAGTAACTCACCCCTCCACTTT. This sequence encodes CASSQDSSNSPLHF.

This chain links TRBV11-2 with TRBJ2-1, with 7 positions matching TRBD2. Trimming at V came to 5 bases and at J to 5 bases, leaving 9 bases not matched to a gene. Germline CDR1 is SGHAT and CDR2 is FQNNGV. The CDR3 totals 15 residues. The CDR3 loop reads CASSRGGSGHNEQFF. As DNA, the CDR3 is TGTGCCAGCAGCAGGGGCGGGAGTGGCCACAATGAGCAGTTCTTC.

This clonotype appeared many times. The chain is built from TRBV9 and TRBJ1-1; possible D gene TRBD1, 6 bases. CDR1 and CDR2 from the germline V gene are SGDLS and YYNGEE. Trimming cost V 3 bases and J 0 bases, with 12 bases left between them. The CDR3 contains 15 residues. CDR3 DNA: TGTGCCAGCAGCGCCGTGGGACATTTGAACACTGAAGCTTTCTTT. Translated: CASSAVGHLNTEAFF.

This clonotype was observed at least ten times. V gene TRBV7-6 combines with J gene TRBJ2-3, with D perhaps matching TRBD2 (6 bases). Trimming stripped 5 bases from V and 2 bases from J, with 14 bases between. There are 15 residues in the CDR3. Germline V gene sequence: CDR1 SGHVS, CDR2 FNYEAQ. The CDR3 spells CASSAPGATTDTQYF. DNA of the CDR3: TGTGCCAGCAGCGCTCCGGGAGCCACCACAGATACGCAGTATTTT.

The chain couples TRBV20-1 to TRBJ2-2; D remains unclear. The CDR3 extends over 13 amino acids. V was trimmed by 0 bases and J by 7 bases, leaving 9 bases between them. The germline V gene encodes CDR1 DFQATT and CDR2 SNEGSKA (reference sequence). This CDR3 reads CSAREYPGGELFF. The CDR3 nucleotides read TGCAGTGCTAGAGAATACCCAGGCGGGGAGCTGTTTTTT.

The CDR3 here is CASSGGLAVPGAYEQYF. CDR3 nucleotides: TGTGCCAGCAGCGGGGGACTAGCGGTACCCGGGGCCTACGAGCAGTACTTC. The rearrangement uses TRBV7-2 and TRBJ2-7, with TRBD2 identical over 11 bases. V shed 5 bases, J shed 2 bases, and the junction held 11 bases outside the gene matches. Germline V gives CDR1 SGHTA, CDR2 FQGNSA. There are 17 residues in the CDR3.

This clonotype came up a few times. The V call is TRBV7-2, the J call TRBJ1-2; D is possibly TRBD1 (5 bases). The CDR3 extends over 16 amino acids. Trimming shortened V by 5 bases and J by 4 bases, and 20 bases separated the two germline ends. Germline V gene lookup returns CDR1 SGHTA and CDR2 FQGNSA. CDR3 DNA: TGTGCCAGCAGCCCCGGTTTTCGGGGGACGGGCTATGGCTACACCTTC. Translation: CASSPGFRGTGYGYTF.

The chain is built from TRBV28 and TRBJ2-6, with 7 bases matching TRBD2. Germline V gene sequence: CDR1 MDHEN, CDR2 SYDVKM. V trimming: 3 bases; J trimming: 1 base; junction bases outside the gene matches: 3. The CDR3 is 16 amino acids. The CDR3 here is CASSFLGGSGANVLTF. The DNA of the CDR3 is TGTGCCAGCAGTTTTCTGGGGGGGTCTGGGGCCAACGTCCTGACTTTC.

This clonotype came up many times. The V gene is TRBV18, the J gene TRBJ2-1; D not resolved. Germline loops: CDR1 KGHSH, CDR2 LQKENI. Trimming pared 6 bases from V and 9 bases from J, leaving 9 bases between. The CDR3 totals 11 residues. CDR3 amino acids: CASSQEFEQFF. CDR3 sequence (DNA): TGTGCCAGCTCTCAAGAGTTTGAGCAGTTCTTC.

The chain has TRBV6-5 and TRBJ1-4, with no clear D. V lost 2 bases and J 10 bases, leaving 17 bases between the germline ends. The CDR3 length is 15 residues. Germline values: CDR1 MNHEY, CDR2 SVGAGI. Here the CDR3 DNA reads TGTGCCAGCAGTTACGAGGGCGGAAATATTGGAAAACTGTTTTTT. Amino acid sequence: CASSYEGGNIGKLFF.

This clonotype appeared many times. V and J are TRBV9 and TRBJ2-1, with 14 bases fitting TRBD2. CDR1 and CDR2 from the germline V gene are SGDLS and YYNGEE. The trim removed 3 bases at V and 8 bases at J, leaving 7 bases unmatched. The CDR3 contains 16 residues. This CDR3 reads CASSGRGTSGSHEQFF. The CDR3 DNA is TGTGCCAGCAGCGGGAGAGGGACTAGCGGGAGCCATGAGCAGTTCTTC.